These 20 T cell receptor beta chains originate from one sample sequenced in a study of cytomegalovirus exposure and HLA in healthy donors. With 60 Vbeta and 13 Jbeta primers, the PCR was carried out. Sequencing was performed with immunoSEQ multiplex PCR; in TCRdb, only in-frame clones are kept and a portion is missing. The listing contains approximately 110,000 clones. The specimen sequenced was PBMCs. These receptors all come from a man aged 30 to 39 in good health and CMV-seronegative.

The chain employs TRBV5-8 and TRBJ2-2, with TRBD2 matching over 11 bases. Germline values: CDR1 SGHTS, CDR2 YDEGEE. The V and J ends lost 6 bases and 6 bases, in that order; junction bases with no gene match: 7. The CDR3 is 15 amino acids. The CDR3 DNA is TGTGCCAGCAAATTCGGGACTAGCGGTGCCGGGGAGCTGTTTTTT. Protein sequence: CASKFGTSGAGELFF.

The rearrangement uses TRBV13 and TRBJ2-7; 7 bases are a match to TRBD2. The germline gives CDR1 PRHDT, CDR2 FYEKMQ (reference sequence). The CDR3 totals 15 residues. Trimming removed 3 bases from V and 3 bases from J; junction bases left unmatched: 8. The CDR3 DNA reads as TGTGCCAGCAGCTTCGGGGCTAGCGGTATCTACGAGCAGTACTTC. This codes for CASSFGASGIYEQYF.

V and J are TRBV7-2 and TRBJ2-3, with 9 bases identical to TRBD2. The CDR3 covers 15 residues. J lost 5 bases, V lost 6 bases, and 9 bases had no gene match. The V gene's germline CDR1 is SGHTA and CDR2 FQGNSA. The chain's CDR3 is CASSRTGRGGDTQYF. The DNA for the CDR3 is TGTGCCAGCAGTCGAACCGGGCGGGGGGGAGATACGCAGTATTTT.

This chain uses TRBV30 with TRBJ1-2; the D is unclear. Germline V gene lookup returns CDR1 GTSNPN and CDR2 SVGIG (reference sequence). Trimming left V 1 base short and J 6 bases short, with 12 bases between. The CDR3 covers 13 residues. The DNA for the CDR3 is TGTGCCTGGAGTGAGCAGGCCCTGCATGGCTACACCTTC. Translation: CAWSEQALHGYTF. Drawing the rest from reference TRBV30 and TRBJ1-2, the complete variable domain is SQTIHQWPATLVQPVGSPLSLECTVEGTSNPNLYWYRQAAGRGLQLLFYSVGIGQISSEVPQNLSASRPQDRQFILSSKKLLLSDSGFYLCAWSEQALHGYTFGSGTRLTVV.

This rearrangement joins TRBV6-1 to TRBJ1-1, with TRBD1 matching 8 bases. Looked up from germline, CDR1 is MNHNS and CDR2 is SASEGT. The V and J ends lost 5 bases and 6 bases, in that order; junction bases with no gene match: 8. The CDR3 spans 14 residues. The CDR3 DNA reads as TGTGCCAGCAGTATAGACAGGGGCGAGGCTGAAGCTTTCTTT. Its translation is CASSIDRGEAEAFF.

The chain couples TRBV14 to TRBJ2-5; 8 bases are shared with TRBD2. CDR3 length: 17 residues. CDR1 and CDR2 (germline): SGHDN, FVKESK. The trim removed 4 bases at V and 2 bases at J, leaving 12 bases unmatched. The CDR3 loop reads CASSPKQTSAEQETQYF. In nucleotides, the CDR3 is TGTGCCAGCAGCCCTAAACAGACTAGCGCCGAGCAAGAGACCCAGTACTTC.

The J gene is TRBJ2-7, the V gene TRBV29-1, with 8 bases aligning to TRBD1. J lost 4 bases, V lost 7 bases, and 9 bases had no gene match. CDR1 is SQVTM, CDR2 ANQGSEA, per germline. The CDR3 runs to 13 residues. The DNA of the CDR3 is TGCAGCGCCCTTGGGACAGGAGGTTACGAGCAGTACTTC. Its protein product is CSALGTGGYEQYF.

The chain couples TRBV14 to TRBJ2-5; D is unclear. Trimming took off 0 bases at V and 4 bases at J, with 6 bases between the two ends. The CDR3 is 13 residues long. Per germline, CDR1 SGHDN and CDR2 FVKESK. Written as DNA, the CDR3 is TGTGCCAGCAGCCAAGAATTGCGAGAGACCCAGTACTTC. Translation: CASSQELRETQYF.

J is TRBJ1-3 and V is TRBV28, with TRBD1 matching 7 bases. CDR3 length: 17 residues. Germline V gene sequence: CDR1 MDHEN, CDR2 SYDVKM. V lost 5 bases, J lost 5 bases, and 15 bases stayed unmatched. The CDR3 protein is CASSDDSGTATRNTIYF. The DNA for the CDR3 is TGTGCCAGCAGTGACGACTCCGGGACAGCCACACGAAACACCATATATTTT.

The chain recombines TRBV9 with TRBJ1-2; no clear D gene. The V gene lost 4 bases and the J gene lost 8 bases, with 15 bases spanning the gap. CDR1 is SGDLS, CDR2 YYNGEE, per germline. The CDR3 has 13 amino acids. The CDR3, as DNA: TGTGCCAGCAGCTCAACTGCCTGGGCGGGCTACACCTTC. Its protein is CASSSTAWAGYTF. Using reference TRBV9 and TRBJ1-2 for the parts outside the CDR3, the full variable domain is DSGVTQTPKHLITATGQRVTLRCSPRSGDLSVYWYQQSLDQGLQFLIQYYNGEERAKGNILERFSAQQFPDLHSELNLSSLELGDSALYFCASSSTAWAGYTFGSGTRLTVV.

V usage is TRBV14 and J usage is TRBJ2-5; tentative D call: TRBD1 (6 bases). Trimming left V 4 bases short and J 0 bases short, with 15 bases between. Germline values: CDR1 SGHDN, CDR2 FVKESK. The CDR3 covers 16 residues. The CDR3 reads CASSPFRGRDQETQYF. The CDR3 nucleotides read TGTGCCAGCAGCCCCTTCAGGGGTCGTGACCAAGAGACCCAGTACTTC.

Here the CDR3 reads CASSYIGTIATEAFF. CDR3 bases: TGTGCCAGCAGTTACATAGGAACTATAGCAACTGAAGCTTTCTTT. This chain joins TRBV6-6 and TRBJ1-1; D unresolved. V lost 2 bases and J 5 bases, leaving 15 bases between the germline ends. Germline values: CDR1 MNHNY, CDR2 SVGAGI (reference sequence). The CDR3 spans 15 residues.

The rearrangement uses TRBV2 and TRBJ1-2; D might be TRBD1 (6 bases). V shed 7 bases and J shed 7 bases, with 13 bases lying between them. The CDR3 is 12 residues long. CDR1 SNHLY and CDR2 FYNNEI come from the germline V gene. The CDR3 protein is CASTEGGSGYTF. The CDR3 nucleotides read TGTGCCAGCACAGAAGGGGGTAGTGGCTACACCTTC.

This sequence joins TRBV7-9 and TRBJ1-2; D not certain. Per the germline V gene, CDR1 is SEHNR and CDR2 is FQNEAQ (reference sequence). The CDR3 consists of 13 residues. V lost 4 bases and J lost 4, with 10 bases in between. The CDR3 DNA reads TGTGCCAGCAGCTCCAATCCCATCTATGGCTACACCTTC. It is translated as CASSSNPIYGYTF.

The chain uses TRBV4-3 and TRBJ2-1, with TRBD2 identical over 10 bases. V shed 0 bases and J 14 bases; nucleotides not matched to a gene: 7. The germline V gene has CDR1 LGHNA and CDR2 YSLEER. This CDR3 spans 14 amino acids. The CDR3 reads CASSQDWLAGVEFF. The CDR3 DNA follows: TGCGCCAGCAGCCAAGATTGGCTAGCGGGAGTAGAGTTCTTC.

The V and J genes are TRBV18 and TRBJ1-2; D is perhaps TRBD1 (5 bases). CDR3 length equals 20 residues. CDR1 KGHSH and CDR2 LQKENI come from the germline V gene. V lost 8 bases and J lost 4, with 35 bases in between. CDR3 bases: TGTGCCAGCACGTACTCACCAGGATTTGGTTCTTCTCAGGGCTCCTATGGCTACACCTTC. It specifies CASTYSPGFGSSQGSYGYTF.

The chain has TRBV10-3 and TRBJ2-1, with 7 positions matching TRBD2. The germline V gene has CDR1 ENHRY and CDR2 SYGVKD. With 6 bases clipped from V and 7 bases from J, the junction kept 3 bases outside the gene matches. The CDR3 loop spans 12 amino acids. The CDR3 DNA follows: TGTGCCATCAGCTCGCGGGGGAATGAGCAGTTCTTC. Amino acids: CAISSRGNEQFF.

The chain combines TRBV29-1 with TRBJ2-7, with D unresolved. The CDR3 covers 14 residues. Germline lookup yields CDR1 SQVTM and CDR2 ANQGSEA. V lost 4 bases and J lost 0, with 13 bases in between. The chain's CDR3 is CSVVMAESSYEQYF. The CDR3 DNA sequence: TGCAGCGTTGTTATGGCGGAGAGCTCCTACGAGCAGTACTTC.

V is TRBV5-4 and J is TRBJ2-1, with TRBD2 matching 8 bases. The germline CDR1 and CDR2 sequences are SGHNT and YYREEE (reference sequence). The length of the CDR3 is 15 residues. Trimming took 1 base from V and 7 from J; bases not matched to a gene: 7. The CDR3 coding sequence is TGTGCCAGCAGCTTGAGTGCGGGAGGTGTGAATGAGCAGTTCTTC. Translation: CASSLSAGGVNEQFF.

The chain joins TRBV10-3 to TRBJ2-7; TRBD1 matches at 8 bases. The CDR3 covers 14 residues. Trimming at V came to 7 bases and at J to 7 bases, leaving 12 bases not matched to a gene. The germline CDR1 and CDR2 sequences are ENHRY and SYGVKD. CDR3 in DNA: TGTGCCATCACCCCACGGCAGGGGGCCGAAGAGCAGTACTTC. Residues: CAITPRQGAEEQYF.